The clone carrying this T cell receptor (beta chain) occurred many times. Its antigen is undetermined. CDR3 length: 12 residues. Trimming shortened V by 6 bases and J by 4 bases, and 9 bases separated the two germline ends. Primers used in a second PCR of about 6 to 11 cycles were a sample-barcoded 5' primer and a J-beta primer mix. From the 5' RACE reads, TCRdb called clonotypes with MiXCR, one entry per CDR3 protein. This table has around 690,000 distinct CDR3 sequences, 58% appearing once. The data stem from a study of blood T cells in healthy people across ages. Regarding the study as a whole: No one knew whether donors had CMV, which possibly confounded expanded clonotype changes. Unsorted PBMC input precluded a conclusive naive versus antigen-experienced comparison.

Specimen: blood. The chain is built from TRBV12-3 or TRBV12-4 and TRBJ2-5, with TRBD1 as a possible D gene (6 bases). The source of this sequence is a man aged 55 to 70 in good health. The CDR3 sequence: CASRRTVETQYF. CDR3 sequence (DNA): TGTGCCAGCAGGAGGACAGTAGAGACCCAGTACTTC.